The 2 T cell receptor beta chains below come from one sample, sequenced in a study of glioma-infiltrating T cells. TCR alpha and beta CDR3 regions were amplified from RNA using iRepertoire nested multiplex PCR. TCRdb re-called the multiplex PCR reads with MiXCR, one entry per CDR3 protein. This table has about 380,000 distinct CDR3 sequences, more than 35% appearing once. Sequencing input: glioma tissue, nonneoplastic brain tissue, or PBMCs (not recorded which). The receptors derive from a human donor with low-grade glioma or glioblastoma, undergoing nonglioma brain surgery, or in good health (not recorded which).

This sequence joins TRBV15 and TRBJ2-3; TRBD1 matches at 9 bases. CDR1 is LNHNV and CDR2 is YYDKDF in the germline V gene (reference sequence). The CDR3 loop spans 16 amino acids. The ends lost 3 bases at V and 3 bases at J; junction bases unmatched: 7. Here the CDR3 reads CATSSPGQGITDTQYF. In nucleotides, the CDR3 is TGTGCCACCAGCAGTCCGGGACAGGGAATTACAGATACGCAGTATTTT.

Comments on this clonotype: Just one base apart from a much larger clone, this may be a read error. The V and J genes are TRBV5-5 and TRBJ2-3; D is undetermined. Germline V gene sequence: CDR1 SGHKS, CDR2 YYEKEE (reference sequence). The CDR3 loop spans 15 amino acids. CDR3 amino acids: CASGLYSGSTDTQYF. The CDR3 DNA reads TGTGCCAGCGGCTTGTATTCCGGGAGCACAGATACGCAGTATTTT.